A single sample is the source of the 24 T cell receptor beta chains below, sequenced in a study of blood T cell repertoires in COVID-19. Generated by immunoSEQ multiplex PCR, the TCRdb table keeps only in-frame clones and is missing some. The sample yields about 240,000 clones, about 88% seen once. Material for sequencing was peripheral blood. These receptors originate from a woman in her fifties or sixties with COVID-19, enrolled during active disease.

CDR3 sequence (DNA): TGTGCCTGGAGTCCTCGGAACACTGAAGCTTTCTTT. It codes for CAWSPRNTEAFF. The chain uses TRBV30 and TRBJ1-1; D unclear. The germline gives CDR1 GTSNPN, CDR2 SVGIG (reference sequence). CDR3 length equals 12 residues. V lost 2 bases to trimming and J lost 1 base, with 5 bases between them.

About this clone: Other DNA sequences within the sample encode an identical CDR3. The V and J genes are TRBV18 and TRBJ1-1, with D unresolved. Germline CDR1 reads KGHSH; CDR2 reads LQKENI. The CDR3 length is 14 residues. Trimming shortened V by 3 bases and J by 1 base, and 9 bases separated the two germline ends. This chain's CDR3 is CASSPPGRNTEAFF. The DNA of the CDR3 is TGTGCCAGCTCACCGCCCGGGAGGAACACTGAAGCTTTCTTT. Drawing the rest from reference TRBV18 and TRBJ1-1, the complete variable domain is NAGVMQNPRHLVRRRGQEARLRCSPMKGHSHVYWYRQLPEEGLKFMVYLQKENIIDESGMPKERFSAEFPKEGPSILRIQQVVRGDSAAYFCASSPPGRNTEAFFGQGTRLTVV.

V is TRBV5-1 and J is TRBJ2-2; 10 nucleotides line up with TRBD1. This CDR3 spans 17 amino acids. Germline CDR1 reads SGHRS; CDR2 reads YFSETQ. V shed 3 bases, J shed 1 base, and the junction held 6 bases outside the gene matches. The CDR3 DNA is TGCGCCAGCAGCTCCGCGGACAGGGGGGAGAACACCGGGGAGCTGTTTTTT. Amino acids: CASSSADRGENTGELFF.

The chain recombines TRBV7-8 with TRBJ2-3; 11 bases are shared with TRBD2. Germline-derived CDR1 and CDR2 are SGHVS and FQNEAQ. Germline trimming cut 2 bases from V and 6 bases from J; bases unmatched to any gene: 10. This CDR3 is built from 17 residues. Here the CDR3 DNA reads TGTGCCAGCAGCTTAAGGCCTAGCGGGGGGTCGGGGGATACGCAGTATTTT. Translation gives CASSLRPSGGSGDTQYF.

The V gene is TRBV3-1 (or the pseudogene TRBV3-2), the J gene TRBJ1-4, with unresolved D. The CDR3 consists of 14 residues. Trimming took off 5 bases at V and 6 bases at J, with 13 bases between the two ends. CDR1 and CDR2 from the germline V gene are LGHDT and YNNKEL (reference sequence). The CDR3 region is CASSFRMLDEKLFF. The CDR3 DNA follows: TGTGCCAGCAGCTTCAGAATGTTGGATGAAAAACTGTTTTTT.

The rearrangement joins TRBV7-6 to TRBJ1-5; D may be TRBD1 (5 bases). The CDR3 is 15 residues long. The germline gives CDR1 SGHVS, CDR2 FNYEAQ. V was trimmed by 2 bases and J by 4 bases, leaving 12 bases between them. For the CDR3, the DNA is TGTGCCAGCAGCTTAAATGGGGCAGGGAATCAGCCCCAGCATTTT. Residues: CASSLNGAGNQPQHF.

The chain couples TRBV18 to TRBJ2-5; no clear D. CDR1 KGHSH and CDR2 LQKENI come from the germline V gene. V dropped 6 bases and J dropped 2 bases, with 13 bases sitting between them. The CDR3 is 14 amino acids. The CDR3 sequence: CASSMKTQQETQYF. The CDR3 bases are TGTGCCAGCTCGATGAAGACACAACAAGAGACCCAGTACTTC.

This sequence joins TRBV5-6 and TRBJ1-1; no definite D call. This CDR3 comprises 15 residues. The ends were cut back, 0 bases at V and 2 bases at J, with 11 bases in the middle. Germline CDR1 SGHDT, CDR2 YYEEEE. CDR3 protein: CASSLAPRENTEAFF. As DNA, the CDR3 is TGTGCCAGCAGCTTGGCCCCCCGAGAAAACACTGAAGCTTTCTTT. The full variable domain, completed using reference TRBV5-6 and TRBJ1-1, is DAGVTQSPTHLIKTRGQQVTLRCSPKSGHDTVSWYQQALGQGPQFIFQYYEEEERQRGNFPDRFSGHQFPNYSSELNVNALLLGDSALYLCASSLAPRENTEAFFGQGTRLTVV.

The V and J genes are TRBV6-1 and TRBJ1-5, with 9 bases identical to TRBD1. Germline CDR1 MNHNS, CDR2 SASEGT. The CDR3 spans 17 residues. Trimming cost V 2 bases and J 5 bases; bases outside gene matches: 10. The chain's CDR3 is CASSETDRGLLYQPQHF. DNA of the CDR3: TGTGCCAGCAGTGAAACCGACAGGGGGTTGTTGTATCAGCCCCAGCATTTT.

The V call is TRBV27, the J call TRBJ2-2, with D unresolved. There are 13 residues in the CDR3. V was cut by 4 bases and J by 3 bases, with 6 bases left in between. Germline loops: CDR1 MNHEY, CDR2 SMNVEV (reference sequence). The CDR3 sequence is CASSYGYTGELFF. The CDR3 region has the DNA TGTGCCAGCAGTTATGGCTACACCGGGGAGCTGTTTTTT.

The rearrangement links TRBV5-1 to TRBJ2-7, with TRBD2 identical over 9 bases. V trimming: 4 bases; J trimming: 3 bases; junction bases outside the gene matches: 14. From germline, CDR1 is SGHRS and CDR2 YFSETQ. The CDR3 length is 17 residues. The CDR3 loop is CASSVYGSGGSFYEQYF. The CDR3 DNA is TGCGCCAGCAGCGTCTACGGCAGCGGGGGGTCCTTCTACGAGCAGTACTTC.

This clone was detected only once. V and J are TRBV19 and TRBJ1-2, with D possibly being TRBD1 (5 bases). Germline V gene sequence: CDR1 LNHDA, CDR2 SQIVND (reference sequence). V lost 3 bases and J 2 bases, leaving 13 bases between the germline ends. The CDR3 has 15 residues. CDR3 sequence (DNA): TGTGCCAGTAGTATCCCCAGGGAGGTGAACTATGGCTACACCTTC. It yields the protein CASSIPREVNYGYTF.

This chain links TRBV14 with TRBJ1-1; a weak D match, TRBD1 (6 bases). The CDR3 contains 13 residues. The germline V gene has CDR1 SGHDN and CDR2 FVKESK. Trimming shortened V by 6 bases and J by 2 bases, and 10 bases separated the two germline ends. The chain's CDR3 is CASSTGGNTEAFF. CDR3 sequence (DNA): TGTGCCAGCAGTACGGGGGGCAACACTGAAGCTTTCTTT.

The chain uses TRBV28 and TRBJ1-5, with 7 positions matching TRBD1. The CDR3 consists of 16 residues. V was clipped by 6 bases and J by 1 base; unmatched bases: 9. CDR1 and CDR2 (germline): MDHEN, SYDVKM. The DNA of the CDR3 is TGTGCCAGCAGCACTATAGGGGACAGAAGCAATCAGCCCCAGCATTTT. Its translation is CASSTIGDRSNQPQHF.

The chain's CDR3 is CAWSRGGGTSGYNEQFF. The CDR3 DNA is TGTGCCTGGAGTAGAGGGGGAGGGACTAGCGGTTACAATGAGCAGTTCTTC. The chain recombines TRBV30 with TRBJ2-1; TRBD2 agrees at 11 bases. CDR3 size: 17 residues. Germline trimming cut 2 bases from V and 4 bases from J; bases unmatched to any gene: 10. CDR1 is GTSNPN, CDR2 SVGIG, per germline (reference sequence).

This clone occurred a few times. The V and J genes are TRBV27 and TRBJ1-1, with 8 bases matching TRBD1. Trimming removed 2 bases from V and 4 bases from J; junction bases left unmatched: 6. The CDR3 totals 15 residues. Germline V gene sequence: CDR1 MNHEY, CDR2 SMNVEV (reference sequence). The CDR3 coding sequence is TGTGCCAGCAGTTTAGAGAGGACAGGGCGCACTGAAGCTTTCTTT. Protein product: CASSLERTGRTEAFF.

This rearrangement joins TRBV7-2 to TRBJ2-7; 10 positions match TRBD1. CDR3 length: 15 amino acids. Germline assignment: CDR1 SGHTA and CDR2 FQGNSA. V gave up 3 bases and J gave up 4 bases; unmatched junction bases: 6. CDR3 protein: CASSFRDRGWYEQYF. The CDR3 coding sequence is TGTGCCAGCAGCTTTAGGGACAGGGGATGGTACGAGCAGTACTTC.

This clone was seen only a few times. V is TRBV12-3 or TRBV12-4 and J is TRBJ2-7, with D maybe TRBD2 (6 bases). Trimming removed 3 bases from V and 9 bases from J, with 15 bases in between. The CDR3 runs to 13 residues. This CDR3 reads CASSFVERRGQYF. Written as DNA, the CDR3 is TGTGCCAGCAGTTTTGTCGAGAGGAGGGGGCAGTACTTC.

The sample holds one count of this clone. This chain joins TRBV5-4 and TRBJ2-1; 8 nucleotides align to TRBD2. Germline loops: CDR1 SGHNT, CDR2 YYREEE (reference sequence). V was clipped by 0 bases and J by 3 bases; unmatched bases: 8. The CDR3 sequence is 17 residues long. The chain's CDR3 is CASSLDPRAGGYNEQFF. In nucleotides, the CDR3 is TGTGCCAGCAGCTTGGATCCCAGGGCGGGGGGCTACAATGAGCAGTTCTTC.

This clone was counted between two and nine times. V is TRBV3-1 (or the pseudogene TRBV3-2) and J is TRBJ2-3; 15 bases match TRBD2. CDR3 length: 15 residues. The J segment lost 10 bases and the V segment lost 4 bases, leaving 6 bases of the junction unmatched. Per germline, CDR1 LGHDT and CDR2 YNNKEL (reference sequence). DNA of the CDR3: TGTGCCAGCAGCCTAGGACTAGCGGGGGGGCGTGCGCAGTATTTT. Its translation: CASSLGLAGGRAQYF.

This clone was seen only a few times. This chain links TRBV19 with TRBJ1-3, with 8 bases matching TRBD1. The V gene's germline CDR1 is LNHDA and CDR2 SQIVND (reference sequence). CDR3 size: 14 residues. V lost 7 bases, J lost 3 bases, and 5 bases stayed unmatched. The CDR3 DNA follows: TGTGCCAGTAATCAGGGGGCATATGGAAACACCATATATTTT. Translating it yields CASNQGAYGNTIYF.

The chain has TRBV7-3 and TRBJ2-1, with 10 bases lining up with TRBD2. V lost 5 bases and J lost 9; bases outside the gene matches: 10. Germline CDR1 reads SGHTA; CDR2 reads FQGTGA. The CDR3 is 15 amino acids. DNA of the CDR3: TGTGCCAGCAGCCTGAGCGGGGGGGCCGAGGCTGAGCAGTTCTTC. Its protein product is CASSLSGGAEAEQFF.

V and J are TRBV15 and TRBJ2-7; 9 bases fit TRBD1. Germline V gene data show CDR1 as LNHNV and CDR2 as YYDKDF (reference sequence). The trim removed 4 bases at V and 5 bases at J, leaving 6 bases unmatched. The CDR3 spans 14 residues. CDR3 residues: CATSTVQGADEQYV. CDR3 nucleotides: TGTGCCACCAGCACCGTACAGGGGGCTGACGAGCAGTACGTC.

V gene TRBV6-6 combines with J gene TRBJ1-6, with 9 bases lining up with TRBD1. V lost 4 bases and J lost 10; bases outside the gene matches: 5. The CDR3 extends over 14 amino acids. CDR1 is MNHNY and CDR2 is SVGAGI in the germline V gene (reference sequence). The CDR3 DNA follows: TGTGCCAGCAGTTGGGACAGGGAGCGATCACCCCTCCACTTT. Translating it yields CASSWDRERSPLHF.